This T cell receptor (beta chain) emerged from a study of blood T cell repertoires in COVID-19. Overall study: Samples representing acute and convalescent COVID-19 were sourced from the United States, Italy and Spain. The cDNA or gDNA used as material had been derived from T cells, B-cell-depleted T cells, or PBMCs.

This clone was seen more than once but under ten times. It was during active infection that Seattle patients were enrolled and then longitudinally followed. Source study methods: Amplification of reference gene primers was used by the study to estimate nucleated cell counts. The table came from immunoSEQ multiplex PCR; TCRdb's copy has only in-frame clones and leaves some out. That table furnishes V, J and clone size, whereas the DNA furnished D and trimming. Among 150,000 to 200,000 clones, 79% were seen once, and the ten largest hold around 8.1%. This CDR3 has 13 residues. Germline V gene data show CDR1 as SEHNR and CDR2 as FQNEAQ (reference sequence). Losses at the gene ends were 8 bases for V and 2 bases for J; bases not matched to a gene: 3.

J is TRBJ2-7 and V is TRBV7-9; 10 bases agree with TRBD2. Source material: peripheral blood. The clonotype originates from a woman aged 55-70 years with COVID-19, enrolled during active disease. The CDR3 is CASASGRAYEQYF. In DNA form, the CDR3 reads TGTGCCAGCGCGAGCGGGAGGGCCTACGAGCAGTACTTC.